This T cell receptor (beta chain) appears in the sequencing data of a study of OX40 agonist ivuxolimab in advanced cancers. Across the study: A history of anti-PD-1, anti-PD-L1 or anti-CTLA-4 therapy was acceptable, and about 37% had some. Study-wide findings and caveats: CD8+ T cells averaged more expanded clones than CD4+.

Comment on this clone: Antigen unknown.

Some clones are missing from TCRdb's copy, which holds only in-frame ones; the method was immunoSEQ multiplex PCR. The table lists 45,000 to 60,000 clones, roughly nine tenths of them singletons. The CDR3 length is 16 residues. Germline V gene data show CDR1 as LNHDA and CDR2 as SQIVND (reference sequence). V gave up 5 bases and J gave up 7 bases; unmatched junction bases: 13. Autoimmune disease history or systemic immunosuppression disqualified patients. At cycle 4 day 1, cycle 7 day 1, and baseline, blood was sampled. Sample: CD4+ or CD8+ T cells sorted from blood, taken in a trial of the OX40 agonist ivuxolimab. The sequence was obtained from an adult with an advanced solid tumor such as melanoma, head and neck, liver or kidney cancer. V gene TRBV19 combines with J gene TRBJ2-1; 8 positions agree with TRBD2. This chain's CDR3 is CASSQPGGVSENEQFF. The CDR3 DNA follows: TGTGCCAGTAGTCAACCCGGGGGGGTGTCGGAAAATGAGCAGTTCTTC.